The 32 T cell receptor beta chains in this list originate from one sample, sequenced in a study of molecular identifiers for immune sequencing clone quantification. TCRdb itself ran the PCR reads through MiXCR, one entry per CDR3 protein. Among around 300,000 distinct CDR3 sequences listed, 24% were seen once. The sample taken for sequencing was naive CD8+ T cells from blood, with Jurkat cell RNA spiked in. As to subset: FACS-sorted CD8+CD4-CCR7+CD45RA+ naive T cells. The origin of the receptors is a human donor in good health. Some libraries in this study had Jurkat cell RNA spiked in.

The table lists this clonotype with many counts. J is TRBJ1-1 and V is TRBV29-1, with D possibly TRBD1 on 6 matching bases. Germline CDR1 is SQVTM and CDR2 is ANQGSEA. This CDR3 comprises 15 residues. Trimming removed 1 base at V and 1 base at J, with 13 bases between. CDR3 sequence reads: CSVEGGDNWNTEAFF. The CDR3 bases are TGCAGCGTTGAAGGAGGGGACAACTGGAACACTGAAGCTTTCTTT.

This clonotype appeared a single time. A read error is possible here, since a much larger clone lies one base away. The chain employs TRBV7-9 and TRBJ1-4; a weak D match, TRBD1 (5 bases). The CDR3 loop spans 14 amino acids. Germline V gives CDR1 SEHNR, CDR2 FQNEAQ (reference sequence). The CDR3 here is CVSSFSWDGEKLFF. The CDR3 nucleotides read TGTGTCAGCAGCTTCTCGTGGGACGGTGAAAAACTGTTTTTT. The entire variable domain, with the rest obtained from reference TRBV7-9 and TRBJ1-4, is as follows: DTGVSQNPRHKITKRGQNVTFRCDPISEHNRLYWYRQTLGQGPEFLTYFQNEAQLEKSRLLSDRFSAERPKGSFSTLEIQRTEQGDSAMYLCVSSFSWDGEKLFFGSGTQLSVL.

With respect to this clonotype: A much more abundant neighbour one base away suggests this may be a read error. This is likely a read error, given that the CDR3 carries no conserved phenylalanine or tryptophan at its end. This sequence joins TRBV7-9 and TRBJ1-1; 9 bases align to TRBD1. This CDR3 spans 13 amino acids. V lost 5 bases, J lost 7 bases, and 5 bases stayed unmatched. Germline V gene lookup returns CDR1 SEHNR and CDR2 FQNEAQ (reference sequence). The CDR3 sequence: CASSRGQGLEAFS. DNA of the CDR3: TGTGCCAGCAGCAGGGGACAGGGTCTTGAAGCTTTCTCT.

Turning to this clonotype: Compared with germline, one end of the junction differs, possibly owing to a read error. V usage is TRBV29-1 and J usage is TRBJ2-7; no clear D gene. CDR1 and CDR2 from the germline V gene are SQVTM and ANQGSEA. The CDR3 sequence is 12 residues long. CDR3 protein: CSVEGIVDEQYF. The CDR3 nucleotides are TGCAGCGTGGAAGGGATCGTGGACGAGCAGTACTTC.

This chain connects TRBV10-3 to TRBJ1-6; TRBD1 matches 9 bases. Trimming at V came to 6 bases and at J to 6 bases, leaving 3 bases not matched to a gene. CDR3 length: 14 residues. Germline V lookup: CDR1 ENHRY, CDR2 SYGVKD. DNA for the CDR3: TGTGCCATCAGCGAGGGACAGGGTAATTCACCCCTCCACTTT. It yields the protein CAISEGQGNSPLHF.

V and J are TRBV7-2 and TRBJ1-5, with D possibly TRBD1 on 6 matching bases. Trimming removed 6 bases from V and 1 base from J, with 13 bases in between. This CDR3 has 15 amino acids. Germline V lookup: CDR1 SGHTA, CDR2 FQGNSA. CDR3 amino acids: CASSPDSRSNQPQHF. In nucleotides, the CDR3 is TGTGCCAGCAGTCCGGACAGTCGAAGCAATCAGCCCCAGCATTTT.

This clonotype was seen ten or more times. The chain uses TRBV29-1 and TRBJ1-2; D is undetermined. Germline values: CDR1 SQVTM, CDR2 ANQGSEA. The CDR3 contains 14 residues. The ends were cut back, 3 bases at V and 5 bases at J, with 16 bases in the middle. The CDR3 region has the DNA TGCAGCGTTGATGGGCCCCCCGATGATTATGGCTACACCTTC. This sequence encodes CSVDGPPDDYGYTF.

This clonotype was observed a handful of times. V usage is TRBV19 and J usage is TRBJ1-1; D gene ambiguous. Trimming removed 3 bases at V and 1 base at J, with 6 bases between. The CDR3 covers 13 residues. CDR1 is LNHDA, CDR2 SQIVND, per germline (reference sequence). The CDR3: CASSIMENTEAFF. CDR3 nucleotide sequence: TGTGCCAGTAGTATTATGGAGAACACTGAAGCTTTCTTT.

This clonotype was recorded a few times. The chain recombines TRBV15 with TRBJ2-3, with 15 bases aligning to TRBD2. The CDR3 loop spans 19 amino acids. Trimming at V came to 0 bases and at J to 2 bases, leaving 6 bases not matched to a gene. Germline V gene lookup returns CDR1 LNHNV and CDR2 YYDKDF (reference sequence). The CDR3: CATSRDLWTSGRATDTQYF. The CDR3 DNA reads TGTGCCACCAGCAGAGATTTGTGGACTAGCGGGAGGGCCACAGATACGCAGTATTTT. Full variable domain (outside the CDR3, taken from reference TRBV15 and TRBJ2-3): DAMVIQNPRYQVTQFGKPVTLSCSQTLNHNVMYWYQQKSSQAPKLLFHYYDKDFNNEADTPDNFQSRRPNTSFCFLDIRSPGLGDTAMYLCATSRDLWTSGRATDTQYFGPGTRLTVL.

This clonotype appeared many times. This sequence joins TRBV29-1 and TRBJ1-2, with 8 positions matching TRBD1. Trimming removed 3 bases from V and 5 bases from J; junction bases left unmatched: 5. The CDR3 loop spans 13 amino acids. Germline V gene sequence: CDR1 SQVTM, CDR2 ANQGSEA. For the CDR3, the DNA is TGCAGCGTTGATTTGGACAGGGTTTATGGCTACACCTTC. Its protein product is CSVDLDRVYGYTF.

The chain recombines TRBV7-9 with TRBJ2-3; unclear D gene. The CDR3 sequence is 16 residues long. Germline V CDR1 and CDR2: SEHNR, FQNEAQ (reference sequence). With 1 base removed from V and 1 base from J, the gap between germline ends came to 12 bases. The CDR3 here is CASSLGQFLGTDTQYF. The CDR3 DNA reads as TGTGCCAGCAGCTTAGGTCAGTTCCTTGGCACAGATACGCAGTATTTT.

This clonotype was seen a few times. The rearrangement joins TRBV11-3 to TRBJ2-1, with TRBD2 matching over 7 bases. CDR1 is SGHNT, CDR2 YENEEA, per germline. CDR3 length: 16 amino acids. J was trimmed by 6 bases and V by 5 bases; bases with no gene match: 13. The CDR3 region is CASSLRDPSGTNEQFF. The CDR3 nucleotides read TGTGCCAGCAGCCTCCGGGACCCTAGCGGCACCAATGAGCAGTTCTTC.

This clonotype has more than one count but fewer than ten. The J gene is TRBJ2-1, the V gene TRBV6-6; the match to TRBD2 covers 9 bases. The CDR3 consists of 15 residues. V lost 7 bases to trimming and J lost 5 bases; unmatched junction nucleotides: 9. Germline V gene data show CDR1 as MNHNY and CDR2 as SVGAGI (reference sequence). The CDR3 region has the DNA TGTGCCAGCACCCCCGCGGGGGGGCCTGACAATGAGCAGTTCTTC. Translation gives CASTPAGGPDNEQFF.

About this clonotype itself: Given a much more abundant clone one base away, this may be a read error. As the CDR3 is not closed by the conserved phenylalanine or tryptophan, this likely results from a read error. The DNA is left out, because the CDR3 cannot be placed on it with certainty; the CDR3 is given as TCRdb lists it. V and J are TRBV21-1 and TRBJ2-5; the table assigns TRBD1, which was not confirmed against the DNA. TRBV21-1 is shown as a pseudogene. A total of 15 residues make up the CDR3, ends included. CDR3 residues: CASSRVWAPENSQYY.

J is TRBJ2-7 and V is TRBV13; D unresolved. The CDR3 runs to 14 residues. Trimming shortened V by 6 bases and J by 5 bases, and 17 bases separated the two germline ends. Looked up from germline, CDR1 is PRHDT and CDR2 is FYEKMQ (reference sequence). The CDR3: CASSAQRYYDEQYF. The CDR3 DNA follows: TGTGCCAGCAGTGCCCAGAGGTATTACGACGAGCAGTACTTC.

The count of this clonotype is one. A much bigger clone sits one base away, suggesting this may be a read error. The genes are TRBV7-6 and TRBJ2-3; D is possibly TRBD1 (5 bases). Between the trimmed V and J ends, which lost 4 bases and 8 bases, there was a span of 22 bases. Germline CDR1 reads SGHVS; CDR2 reads FNYEAQ. This CDR3 region has 16 residues. DNA for the CDR3: TGTGCCAGCAGCTCACAGGTGCCGGGCCCCACGTGTACGCAGTATTTT. This sequence encodes CASSSQVPGPTCTQYF.

The sample holds many counts of this clonotype. This rearrangement joins TRBV29-1 to TRBJ2-1; D is perhaps TRBD2 (6 bases). The CDR3 loop spans 15 amino acids. V was clipped by 6 bases and J by 1 base, with 16 bases between them. CDR1 and CDR2 (germline): SQVTM, ANQGSEA. CDR3 coding DNA: TGCAGCGTAGTTTTGAGAGGAGGGTCCTACAATGAGCAGTTCTTC. This sequence encodes CSVVLRGGSYNEQFF.

The chain is built from TRBV7-2 and TRBJ1-4, with a possible D match to TRBD1 (6 bases). The CDR3 loop spans 14 amino acids. Germline V CDR1 and CDR2: SGHTA, FQGNSA. Trimming shortened V by 1 base and J by 10 bases, and 13 bases separated the two germline ends. CDR3 DNA: TGTGCCAGCAGCTTAGTGACACAGGGCGTAAAACTGTTTTTT. Its translation is CASSLVTQGVKLFF.

With respect to this clonotype: This may be a read error, as it is one base from a much larger clone. The chain carries TRBV5-5 and TRBJ2-7, with unresolved D. V lost 3 bases to trimming and J lost 0 bases, with 13 bases between them. The CDR3 has 15 amino acids. Germline V CDR1 and CDR2: SGHKS, YYEKEE (reference sequence). The CDR3 sequence: CASSSGPRSSYEQYF. CDR3 nucleotide sequence: TGTGCCAGCAGCTCCGGACCCAGGAGCTCCTACGAGCAGTACTTC.

This clonotype appeared a few times. The chain employs TRBV27 and TRBJ2-5, with a weak D call TRBD1 (6 bases). The CDR3 is 15 amino acids. CDR1 is MNHEY and CDR2 is SMNVEV in the germline V gene (reference sequence). The V and J ends lost 1 base and 5 bases respectively, with 14 bases between them. The CDR3 nucleotides are TGTGCCAGCAGTTTATTCCCAGGGGCGGTGGAGACCCAGTACTTC. Protein product: CASSLFPGAVETQYF.

This clonotype was counted between two and nine times. V usage is TRBV11-1 and J usage is TRBJ2-7, with TRBD1 matching over 7 bases. The CDR3 has 14 residues. Germline CDR1 and CDR2: SGHAT and FQDESV (reference sequence). V shed 6 bases, J shed 6 bases, and the junction held 11 bases outside the gene matches. This CDR3 reads CASREPGTASEQYF. The CDR3 DNA reads TGTGCCAGCAGGGAACCCGGGACAGCCTCCGAGCAGTACTTC.

V usage is TRBV19 and J usage is TRBJ2-1; possible D gene TRBD1, 7 bases. The assigned J gene may be wrong: the sequence end matches TRBJ2-7 better. Germline assignment: CDR1 LNHDA and CDR2 SQIVND (reference sequence). This CDR3 spans 17 amino acids. The CDR3 here is CASSTGGTVRFYNEQYF. CDR3 in DNA: TGTGCCAGTAGTACCGGCGGGACAGTCAGATTTTACAATGAGCAGTACTTC.

Comments on this clonotype: This may arise from a read error, as a much more abundant clone is one base away. The genes are TRBV20-1 and TRBJ1-5; D gene ambiguous. CDR1 and CDR2 from the germline V gene are DFQATT and SNEGSKA (reference sequence). This CDR3 has 14 amino acids. The DNA for the CDR3 is TGCAGTGCCCGCCGATTTACGGGCAATCAGCCCAAGCATTTT. This gives the protein CSARRFTGNQPKHF.

The chain uses TRBV4-3 and TRBJ1-1; D not resolved. The ends were cut back, 6 bases at V and 6 bases at J, with 14 bases in the middle. The germline V gene encodes CDR1 LGHNA and CDR2 YSLEER. The CDR3 is 13 amino acids. The CDR3 sequence: CASRPSAGAEAFF. As DNA, the CDR3 is TGCGCCAGCAGGCCCTCGGCTGGGGCTGAAGCTTTCTTT.

At least ten counts were recorded for this clonotype. The V and J genes are TRBV7-9 and TRBJ1-1; D might be TRBD1 (5 bases). Trimming removed 4 bases from V and 3 bases from J, with 15 bases in between. CDR3 length equals 15 residues. The germline V gene encodes CDR1 SEHNR and CDR2 FQNEAQ (reference sequence). The CDR3 DNA reads as TGTGCCAGCAGCTCAAGGGACGGCTTTGACACTGAAGCTTTCTTT. Translating gives CASSSRDGFDTEAFF.

This clonotype was seen at least ten times. This chain joins TRBV7-2 and TRBJ2-3, with TRBD2 matching 12 bases. Germline V gives CDR1 SGHTA, CDR2 FQGNSA. The CDR3 contains 17 residues. V lost 0 bases to trimming and J lost 3 bases; unmatched junction nucleotides: 4. CDR3 bases: TGTGCCAGCAGCTTAGCGAGGACTAGCGGGAAGACAGATACGCAGTATTTT. It yields the protein CASSLARTSGKTDTQYF. The full variable domain, in which reference TRBV7-2 and TRBJ2-3 provide the parts outside the CDR3, is GAGVSQSPSNKVTEKGKDVELRCDPISGHTALYWYRQSLGQGLEFLIYFQGNSAPDKSGLPSDRFSAERTGGSVSTLTIQRTQQEDSAVYLCASSLARTSGKTDTQYFGPGTRLTVL.

In this sample, this clonotype turned up a few times. V and J are TRBV7-6 and TRBJ1-1; 11 nucleotides line up with TRBD1. V shed 7 bases and J 0 bases; nucleotides not matched to a gene: 13. CDR1 SGHVS and CDR2 FNYEAQ come from the germline V gene. CDR3 length: 18 residues. The CDR3 sequence: CASTTSGQGGPLNTEAFF. The CDR3 bases are TGTGCCAGCACCACTTCGGGACAGGGGGGGCCTCTGAACACTGAAGCTTTCTTT.

Of note for this clonotype: Lacking the conserved final phenylalanine or tryptophan, this CDR3 likely reflects a read error. V usage is TRBV9 and J usage is TRBJ1-1; possible D gene TRBD1, 5 bases. Trimming removed 0 bases from V and 3 bases from J, with 15 bases in between. Germline CDR1 is SGDLS and CDR2 is YYNGEE. This CDR3 contains 16 residues. The CDR3 DNA follows: TGTGCCAGCAGCGTAGACGCGATCTTGGGGGACACTGAAGCTTTCCTT. Protein sequence: CASSVDAILGDTEAFL.

This clonotype was counted a few times. The gene calls are TRBV12-3 or TRBV12-4 and TRBJ2-1, with D possibly TRBD2 on 7 matching bases. The CDR3 consists of 13 residues. Trimming took off 5 bases at V and 13 bases at J, with 18 bases between the two ends. This CDR3 is CASSVSGGGPQFF. For the CDR3, the DNA is TGTGCCAGCAGTGTCAGTGGGGGGGGCCCCCAGTTCTTC.

This clonotype showed up just a few times. The chain recombines TRBV6-2 or TRBV6-3 with TRBJ2-7; 7 bases line up with TRBD2. After removal of 3 bases from V and 4 bases from J, the junction contained 6 bases not matched to a gene. The germline V gene has CDR1 MNHEY and CDR2 SVGEGT. This CDR3 comprises 14 residues. The CDR3 loop is CASSYGGSGYEQYF. As DNA, the CDR3 is TGTGCCAGCAGTTATGGCGGGAGCGGTTACGAGCAGTACTTC.

A word on this clonotype: A much larger clone differs from this one at a single base, so this may be a read error. The chain carries TRBV9 and TRBJ2-5; D remains ambiguous. Germline-derived CDR1 and CDR2 are SGDLS and YYNGEE. The length of the CDR3 is 13 residues. The V end lost 3 bases, the J end lost 1 base, and 7 bases lay between the germline ends. CDR3 region: CASSANGQETQYF. The DNA of the CDR3 is TGTGCCAGCAGCGCCAACGGCCAAGAGACCCAGTACTTC.

This clonotype turned up a few times. The rearrangement links TRBV6-2 or TRBV6-3 to TRBJ1-5; possible D gene TRBD1, 5 bases. The CDR3 has 14 residues. The V end was cut by 8 bases, the J end by 0 bases, with 11 bases between. Germline values: CDR1 MNHEY, CDR2 SVGEGT. CDR3 nucleotide sequence: TGTGCCAGCGGACACGGGAATAGCAATCAGCCCCAGCATTTT. This encodes CASGHGNSNQPQHF.